These 22 T cell receptor beta chains were all obtained from the same sample, sequenced in a study of monozygotic twins with inflammatory bowel disease. For each CDR3 protein, TCRdb gives one entry from its re-call of the 5' RACE reads, without DNA. The sample holds about 160,000 distinct CDR3 sequences. Sequenced: blood. The receptors were gathered from a human donor with ulcerative colitis or Crohn's disease, or a healthy co-twin of an affected twin (not recorded which).

V usage is TRBV6-1 and J usage is TRBJ2-7; the TCRdb call, TRBD1, lacks DNA for checking. Germline V gene lookup returns CDR1 MNHNS and CDR2 SASEGT. CDR3 length equals 13 residues. This CDR3 is CASSVDSAYEQYF.

The chain recombines TRBV5-1 with TRBJ1-1. This CDR3 spans 14 amino acids. The germline V gene encodes CDR1 SGHRS and CDR2 YFSETQ. The CDR3 loop reads CASSLEQMNTEAFF.

V and J are TRBV11-2 and TRBJ2-7; the TCRdb call, TRBD1, lacks DNA for checking. The CDR3 spans 15 residues. Germline CDR1 SGHAT, CDR2 FQNNGV. The CDR3 sequence: CASSLGPNRDYEQYF.

The chain carries TRBV5-1 and TRBJ2-3; TCRdb picks TRBD1, but there is no DNA to check that call. CDR3 length: 15 amino acids. Germline CDR1 is SGHRS and CDR2 is YFSETQ. This chain's CDR3 is CASTTTGRGTDTQYF. The full variable domain, in which reference TRBV5-1 and TRBJ2-3 provide the parts outside the CDR3, is KAGVTQTPRYLIKTRGQQVTLSCSPISGHRSVSWYQQTPGQGLQFLFEYFSETQRNKGNFPGRFSGRQFSNSRSEMNVSTLELGDSALYLCASTTTGRGTDTQYFGPGTRLTVL.

The V call is TRBV6-5, the J call TRBJ1-2; TCRdb selects TRBD1, and the lack of DNA leaves this call unchecked. This CDR3 contains 13 residues. Germline V gene sequence: CDR1 MNHEY, CDR2 SVGAGI. Here the CDR3 reads CASGHGATYGYTF.

V usage is TRBV7-9 and J usage is TRBJ2-6. The CDR3 runs to 13 residues. Germline loops: CDR1 SEHNR, CDR2 FQNEAQ (reference sequence). This CDR3 reads CASRDGGANVLTF.

The chain uses TRBV27 and TRBJ1-2; TCRdb proposes TRBD1, but this gene call is untestable without DNA. This CDR3 is 13 amino acids long. Germline CDR1 reads MNHEY; CDR2 reads SMNVEV (reference sequence). CDR3 region: CASSFSGEYGYTF.

The chain employs TRBV15 and TRBJ1-6; with no DNA, the TCRdb D assignment of TRBD1 cannot be verified. CDR1 is LNHNV and CDR2 is YYDKDF in the germline V gene (reference sequence). This CDR3 contains 19 residues. CDR3 residues: CATSRTGTASISHNSPLHF.

The rearrangement links TRBV20-1 to TRBJ2-1; TCRdb calls TRBD1, which cannot be checked without DNA. Germline CDR1 reads DFQATT; CDR2 reads SNEGSKA (reference sequence). CDR3 length: 13 residues. CDR3 amino acids: CSVRGAGYNEQFF.

The chain carries TRBV19 and TRBJ2-1; TCRdb reports TRBD2, a call that lacks DNA to check it against. CDR3 length: 16 amino acids. CDR1 LNHDA and CDR2 SQIVND come from the germline V gene (reference sequence). This CDR3 reads CASTGGASGPYNEQFF.

The chain has TRBV5-6 and TRBJ1-6. Germline V gene lookup returns CDR1 SGHDT and CDR2 YYEEEE. CDR3 length: 15 residues. The CDR3 protein is CASNNRVFGSSPLHF. Based on the CDR3 plus reference TRBV5-6 and TRBJ1-6, the full variable domain is DAGVTQSPTHLIKTRGQQVTLRCSPKSGHDTVSWYQQALGQGPQFIFQYYEEEERQRGNFPDRFSGHQFPNYSSELNVNALLLGDSALYLCASNNRVFGSSPLHFGNGTRLTVT.

This chain links TRBV6-1 with TRBJ2-5; TCRdb's D call of TRBD2 is untestable without DNA. The CDR3 sequence is 14 residues long. Germline V lookup: CDR1 MNHNS, CDR2 SASEGT. The CDR3 loop is CASSPGLVQETQYF.

The chain couples TRBV5-6 to TRBJ1-2. The CDR3 is 13 amino acids. Per germline, CDR1 SGHDT and CDR2 YYEEEE. The CDR3 here is CASSLEANYGYTF.

The rearrangement uses TRBV7-2 and TRBJ2-3. The CDR3 consists of 15 residues. Germline V CDR1 and CDR2: SGHTA, FQGNSA. CDR3 sequence reads: CASRLAGAQTDTQYF.

The chain couples TRBV18 to TRBJ1-2; there is no DNA to check the TCRdb D call of TRBD1. The germline V gene has CDR1 KGHSH and CDR2 LQKENI. This CDR3 is 17 amino acids long. CDR3 amino acids: CASSTANWGRGDYGYTF.

The V gene is TRBV10-2, the J gene TRBJ1-1. Looked up from germline, CDR1 is WSHSY and CDR2 is SAAADI. The CDR3 spans 11 residues. This chain's CDR3 is CASALGTESFF.

This chain connects TRBV15 to TRBJ2-3; TCRdb calls TRBD1, which cannot be checked without DNA. Looked up from germline, CDR1 is LNHNV and CDR2 is YYDKDF (reference sequence). The CDR3 sequence is 13 residues long. The CDR3 sequence is CATGQGPADTQYF.

The chain has TRBV7-9 and TRBJ1-2; there is no DNA to check the TCRdb D call of TRBD1. CDR1 and CDR2 from the germline V gene are SEHNR and FQNEAQ (reference sequence). The CDR3 spans 15 residues. The CDR3 sequence is CASSSGTGSNYGYTF.

V and J are TRBV2 and TRBJ2-7. CDR1 is SNHLY, CDR2 FYNNEI, per germline. CDR3 length: 11 amino acids. CDR3 sequence reads: CASIRNHEQYF.

V gene TRBV5-1 combines with J gene TRBJ2-2. The CDR3 runs 15 residues. In germline, CDR1 is SGHRS, CDR2 YFSETQ. CDR3 amino acids: CASSLYPSVGGELFF.

This rearrangement joins TRBV10-3 to TRBJ2-3. The CDR3 loop spans 12 amino acids. CDR1 is ENHRY and CDR2 is SYGVKD in the germline V gene. CDR3 sequence reads: CAISESKDTQYF.

This rearrangement joins TRBV27 to TRBJ1-5. CDR3 length equals 14 residues. Germline V gene sequence: CDR1 MNHEY, CDR2 SMNVEV (reference sequence). The CDR3: CASGRLGSNQPQHF.